The clone carrying this TCR beta chain was observed a few times. These data belong to a study of blood T cell repertoires in COVID-19. This CDR3 spans 19 amino acids. V lost 8 bases, J lost 1 base, and 27 bases lay in between. Authors' data handling: It was from reference gene primer amplification that nucleated cell counts were estimated. Sequencing was performed with immunoSEQ multiplex PCR; in TCRdb, only in-frame clones are kept and a portion is missing. V, J and clone size are those of that table, while D and trimming were read from the DNA. The table shows fewer than 200,000 clones, with 75% to 80% occurring only once.

Source material: peripheral blood. The gene calls are TRBV23-1 and TRBJ1-5; D gene uncertain. TRBV23-1 is an ORF for which the function is uncertain. The TCR was taken from a woman between 65 and 79 years old with acute or convalescent COVID-19. The CDR3 region is CASVTILGRTPCSNQPQHF. The CDR3 nucleotides are TGCGCCAGCGTAACTATACTAGGAAGAACCCCCTGCAGCAATCAGCCCCAGCATTTT.